The present T cell receptor (beta chain) was sequenced within a study of blood T cell repertoires in COVID-19. Whole-study context: Sample material is recorded as cDNA or gDNA derived from T cells, B-cell-depleted T cells, or PBMCs.

Trimming took 6 bases from V and 4 from J, leaving 18 bases between them. Germline V gives CDR1 LNHDA, CDR2 SQIVND (reference sequence). CDR3 length: 15 amino acids. Seattle cases were enrolled at active infection and followed longitudinally. The repertoire was sequenced with immunoSEQ multiplex PCR; TCRdb's copy has only in-frame clones and lacks some. The sample shows approximately 150,000 clones, around 89% of them seen only once. Sequencing was done on a sample of peripheral blood. The sequence derives from a human donor with COVID-19, enrolled during active disease. The donor label of this sample is uncertain. The V gene is TRBV19, the J gene TRBJ1-1; tentatively, D is TRBD1 (5 bases). The CDR3 sequence is CASRRGGYGATEAFF. The CDR3, as DNA: TGTGCCAGTAGGAGGGGAGGGTATGGGGCCACTGAAGCTTTCTTT.